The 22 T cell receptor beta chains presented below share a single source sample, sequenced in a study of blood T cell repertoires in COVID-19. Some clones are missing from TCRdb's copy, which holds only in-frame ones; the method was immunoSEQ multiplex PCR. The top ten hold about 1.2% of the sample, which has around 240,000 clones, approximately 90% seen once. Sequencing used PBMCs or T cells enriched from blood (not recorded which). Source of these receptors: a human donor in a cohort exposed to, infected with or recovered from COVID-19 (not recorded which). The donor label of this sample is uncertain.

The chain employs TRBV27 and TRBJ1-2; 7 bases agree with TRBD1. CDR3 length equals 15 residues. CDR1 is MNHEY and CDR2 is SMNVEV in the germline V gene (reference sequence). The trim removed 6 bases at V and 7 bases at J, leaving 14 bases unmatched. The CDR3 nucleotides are TGTGCCAGCAGAGACAGGGTATCCAATCTACGTGGCTACACCTTC. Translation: CASRDRVSNLRGYTF.

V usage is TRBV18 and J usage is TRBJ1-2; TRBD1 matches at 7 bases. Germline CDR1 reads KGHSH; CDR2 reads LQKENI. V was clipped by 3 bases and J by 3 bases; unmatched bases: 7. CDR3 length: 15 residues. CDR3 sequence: CASSPSWTGDYGYTF. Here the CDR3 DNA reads TGTGCCAGCTCACCTTCTTGGACAGGAGACTATGGCTACACCTTC.

The CDR3 spells CASSHSTPGGNQPQHF. The CDR3, as DNA: TGCGCCAGCAGCCACTCAACGCCGGGGGGGAATCAGCCCCAGCATTTT. The chain couples TRBV5-1 to TRBJ1-5; the D gene is possibly TRBD1 (5 bases). The V end was cut by 4 bases, the J end by 4 bases, with 18 bases between. In germline, CDR1 is SGHRS, CDR2 YFSETQ. This CDR3 region has 16 residues.

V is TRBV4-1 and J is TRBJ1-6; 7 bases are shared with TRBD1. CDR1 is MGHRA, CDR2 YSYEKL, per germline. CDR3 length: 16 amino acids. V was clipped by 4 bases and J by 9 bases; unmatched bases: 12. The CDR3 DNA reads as TGCGCCAGCAGCCTAGGGAAAACAGGGGCGTTTTCACCCCTCCACTTT. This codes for CASSLGKTGAFSPLHF.

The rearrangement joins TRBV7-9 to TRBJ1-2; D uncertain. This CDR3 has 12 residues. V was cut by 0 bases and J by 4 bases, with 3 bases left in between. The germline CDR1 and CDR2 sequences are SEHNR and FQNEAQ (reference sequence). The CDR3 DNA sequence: TGTGCCAGCAGCTTAGCGCGCTATGGCTACACCTTC. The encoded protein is CASSLARYGYTF. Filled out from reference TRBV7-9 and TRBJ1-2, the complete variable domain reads DTGVSQNPRHKITKRGQNVTFRCDPISEHNRLYWYRQTLGQGPEFLTYFQNEAQLEKSRLLSDRFSAERPKGSFSTLEIQRTEQGDSAMYLCASSLARYGYTFGSGTRLTVV.

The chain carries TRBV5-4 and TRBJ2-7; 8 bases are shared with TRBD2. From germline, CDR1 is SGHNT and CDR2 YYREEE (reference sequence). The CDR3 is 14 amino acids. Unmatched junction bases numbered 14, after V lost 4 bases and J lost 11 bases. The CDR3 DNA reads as TGTGCCAGCAGCCGTTCCGGGACTAGTGAAAAGGAGTACTTC. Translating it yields CASSRSGTSEKEYF.

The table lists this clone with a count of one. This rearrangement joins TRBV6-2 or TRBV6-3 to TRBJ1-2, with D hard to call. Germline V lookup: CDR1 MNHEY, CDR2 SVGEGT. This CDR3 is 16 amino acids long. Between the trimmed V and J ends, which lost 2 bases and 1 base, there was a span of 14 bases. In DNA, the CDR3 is TGTGCCAGCAGTTACGGAACAGCGGGGTTTAACTATGGCTACACCTTC. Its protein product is CASSYGTAGFNYGYTF.

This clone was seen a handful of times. The DNA of the CDR3 is TGTGCCAGCAGCCAAGGGCTGATGAACACTGAAGCTTTCTTT. Protein sequence: CASSQGLMNTEAFF. The chain is built from TRBV3-1 (or the pseudogene TRBV3-2) and TRBJ1-1; D gene uncertain. The CDR3 has 14 amino acids. Trimming took off 1 base at V and 0 bases at J, with 6 bases between the two ends. Looked up from germline, CDR1 is LGHDT and CDR2 is YNNKEL (reference sequence).

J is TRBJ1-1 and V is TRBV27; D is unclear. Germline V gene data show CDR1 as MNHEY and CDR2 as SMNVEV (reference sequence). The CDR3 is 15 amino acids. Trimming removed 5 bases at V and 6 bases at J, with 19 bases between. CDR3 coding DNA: TGTGCCAGCAGTGAGTTTGGACTCGATCTCCCTGAAGCTTTCTTT. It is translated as CASSEFGLDLPEAFF.

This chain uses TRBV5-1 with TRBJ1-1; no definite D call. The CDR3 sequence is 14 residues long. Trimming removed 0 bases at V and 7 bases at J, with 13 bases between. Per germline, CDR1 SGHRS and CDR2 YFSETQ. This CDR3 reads CASSLVGGNGEAFF. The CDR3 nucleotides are TGCGCCAGCAGCTTGGTTGGAGGGAATGGTGAAGCTTTCTTT.

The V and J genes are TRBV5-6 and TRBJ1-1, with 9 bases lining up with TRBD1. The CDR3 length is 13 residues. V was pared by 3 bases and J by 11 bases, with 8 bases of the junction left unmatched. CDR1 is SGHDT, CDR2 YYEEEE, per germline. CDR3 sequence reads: CASSWYRGPGAFF. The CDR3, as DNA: TGTGCCAGCAGCTGGTACAGGGGGCCCGGGGCTTTCTTT.

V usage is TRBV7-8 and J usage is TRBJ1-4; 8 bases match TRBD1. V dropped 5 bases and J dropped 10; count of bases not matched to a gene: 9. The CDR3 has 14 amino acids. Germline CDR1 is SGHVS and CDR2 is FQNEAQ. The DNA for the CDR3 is TGTGCCAGCAGCCGGGACAGGTTTTTTGGAAAACTGTTTTTT. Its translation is CASSRDRFFGKLFF.

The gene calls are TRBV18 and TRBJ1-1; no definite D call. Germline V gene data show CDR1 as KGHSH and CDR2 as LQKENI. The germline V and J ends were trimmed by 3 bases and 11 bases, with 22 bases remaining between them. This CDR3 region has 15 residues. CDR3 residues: CASSPNVDGRYGAFF. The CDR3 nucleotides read TGTGCCAGCTCACCGAATGTCGACGGGAGGTATGGCGCTTTCTTT. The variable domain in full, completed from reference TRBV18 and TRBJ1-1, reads NAGVMQNPRHLVRRRGQEARLRCSPMKGHSHVYWYRQLPEEGLKFMVYLQKENIIDESGMPKERFSAEFPKEGPSILRIQQVVRGDSAAYFCASSPNVDGRYGAFFGQGTRLTVV.

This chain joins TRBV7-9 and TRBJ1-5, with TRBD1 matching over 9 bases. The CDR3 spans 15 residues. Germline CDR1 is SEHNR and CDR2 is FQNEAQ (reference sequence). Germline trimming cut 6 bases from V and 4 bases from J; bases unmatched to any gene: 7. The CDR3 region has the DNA TGTGCCAGCAGTCTTTGGACAGGGGCAAATCAGCCCCAGCATTTT. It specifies CASSLWTGANQPQHF.

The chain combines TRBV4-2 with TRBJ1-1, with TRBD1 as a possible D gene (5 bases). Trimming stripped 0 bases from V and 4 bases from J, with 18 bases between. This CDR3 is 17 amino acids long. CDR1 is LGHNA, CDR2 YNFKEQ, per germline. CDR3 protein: CASSQDRAPREGTEAFF. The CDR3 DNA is TGTGCCAGCAGCCAAGATCGCGCTCCCAGGGAAGGCACTGAAGCTTTCTTT.

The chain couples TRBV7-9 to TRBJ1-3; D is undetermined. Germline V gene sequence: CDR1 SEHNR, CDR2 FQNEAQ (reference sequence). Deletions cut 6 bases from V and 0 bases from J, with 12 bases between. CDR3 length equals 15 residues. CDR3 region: CASRRLGDSGNTIYF. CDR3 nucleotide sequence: TGTGCCAGCAGGAGGCTCGGGGACTCTGGAAACACCATATATTTT. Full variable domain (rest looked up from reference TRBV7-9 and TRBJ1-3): DTGVSQNPRHKITKRGQNVTFRCDPISEHNRLYWYRQTLGQGPEFLTYFQNEAQLEKSRLLSDRFSAERPKGSFSTLEIQRTEQGDSAMYLCASRRLGDSGNTIYFGEGSWLTVV.

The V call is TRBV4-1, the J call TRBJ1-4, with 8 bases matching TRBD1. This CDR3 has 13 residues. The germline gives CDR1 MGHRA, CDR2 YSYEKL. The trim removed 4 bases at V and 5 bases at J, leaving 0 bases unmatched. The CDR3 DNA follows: TGCGCCAGCAGCCGGGACAGGAATGAAAAACTGTTTTTT. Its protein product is CASSRDRNEKLFF.

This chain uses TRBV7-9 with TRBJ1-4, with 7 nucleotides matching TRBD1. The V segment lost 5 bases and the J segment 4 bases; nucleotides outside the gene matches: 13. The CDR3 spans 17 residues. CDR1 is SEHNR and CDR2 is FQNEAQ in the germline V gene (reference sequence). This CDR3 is CASSQRLTGADNEKLFF. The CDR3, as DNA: TGTGCCAGCAGCCAGCGGCTAACAGGGGCTGATAATGAAAAACTGTTTTTT.

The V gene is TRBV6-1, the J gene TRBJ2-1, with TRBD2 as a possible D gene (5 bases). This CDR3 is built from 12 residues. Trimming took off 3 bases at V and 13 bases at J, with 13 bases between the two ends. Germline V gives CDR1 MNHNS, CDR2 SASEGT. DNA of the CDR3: TGTGCCAGCAGTGAGCCGACGAGGGTACAGTTCTTC. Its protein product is CASSEPTRVQFF.

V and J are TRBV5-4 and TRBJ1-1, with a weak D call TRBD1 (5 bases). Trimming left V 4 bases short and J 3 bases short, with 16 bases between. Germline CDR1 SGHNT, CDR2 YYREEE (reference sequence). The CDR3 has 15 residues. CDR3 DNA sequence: TGTGCCAGCAGCAGCGGGACGAGGAGCGACACTGAAGCTTTCTTT. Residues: CASSSGTRSDTEAFF.

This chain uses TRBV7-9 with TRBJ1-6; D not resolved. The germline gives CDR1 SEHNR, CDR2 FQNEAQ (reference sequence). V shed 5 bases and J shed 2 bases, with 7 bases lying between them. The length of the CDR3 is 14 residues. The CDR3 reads CASSLKPYNSPLHF. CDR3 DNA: TGTGCCAGCAGCCTAAAACCCTATAATTCACCCCTCCACTTT.

This chain's CDR3 is CASSLGQGASLELFF. In DNA form, the CDR3 reads TGCGCCAGCAGCTTGGGACAGGGGGCGAGTCTGGAACTGTTTTTT. This rearrangement joins TRBV5-1 to TRBJ1-4, with 10 bases aligning to TRBD1. The trim removed 0 bases at V and 12 bases at J, leaving 8 bases unmatched. The germline CDR1 and CDR2 sequences are SGHRS and YFSETQ. CDR3 size: 15 residues.